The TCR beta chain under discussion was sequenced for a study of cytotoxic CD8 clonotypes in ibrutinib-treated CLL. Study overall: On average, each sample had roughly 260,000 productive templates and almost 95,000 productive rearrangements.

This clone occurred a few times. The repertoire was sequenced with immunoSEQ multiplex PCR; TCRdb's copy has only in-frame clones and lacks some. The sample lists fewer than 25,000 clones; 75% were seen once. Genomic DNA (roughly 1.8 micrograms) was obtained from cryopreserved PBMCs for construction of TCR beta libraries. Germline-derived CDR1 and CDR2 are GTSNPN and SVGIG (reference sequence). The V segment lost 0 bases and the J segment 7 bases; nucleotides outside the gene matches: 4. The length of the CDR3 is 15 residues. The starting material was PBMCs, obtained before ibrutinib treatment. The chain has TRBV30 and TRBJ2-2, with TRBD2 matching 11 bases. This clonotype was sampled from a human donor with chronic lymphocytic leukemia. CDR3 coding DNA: TGTGCCTGGAGTGTACTAGCGGGAGCGGTCGGGGAGCTGTTTTTT. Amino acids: CAWSVLAGAVGELFF.